One sample yielded the 10 T cell receptor beta chains listed below, sequenced in a study of siplizumab effects on memory and regulatory T cells. TCRdb keeps only in-frame clones here, not all; method: immunoSEQ multiplex PCR. Of 90,000 to 150,000 clones in the sample, over 85% were seen once. The specimen sequenced was non-Treg CD4+ T cells sorted from blood. The source is a human donor in good health.

The chain employs TRBV19 and TRBJ2-5; 8 bases map to TRBD1. J gave up 1 base and V 1 base, and 5 bases lay outside the gene matches. The CDR3 is 16 amino acids. CDR1 and CDR2 (germline): LNHDA, SQIVND (reference sequence). CDR3: CASSIGQGAFQETQYF. Here the CDR3 DNA reads TGTGCCAGTAGTATAGGTCAGGGGGCCTTCCAAGAGACCCAGTACTTC.

This rearrangement joins TRBV7-6 to TRBJ2-2, with D unclear. CDR1 and CDR2 (germline): SGHVS, FNYEAQ. V was cut by 8 bases and J by 8 bases, with 9 bases left in between. The CDR3 consists of 11 residues. CDR3 region: CASLSGGELFF. In nucleotides, the CDR3 is TGTGCCAGCCTCTCCGGGGGGGAGCTGTTTTTT.

This chain joins TRBV2 and TRBJ2-3; D uncertain. Germline lookup yields CDR1 SNHLY and CDR2 FYNNEI. The V and J ends lost 0 bases and 6 bases respectively, with 1 base between them. This CDR3 has 11 residues. The CDR3 DNA follows: TGTGCCAGCAGTGAAGCCGATACGCAGTATTTT. Its translation: CASSEADTQYF.

The J gene is TRBJ1-2, the V gene TRBV12-5; 10 nucleotides match TRBD1. Germline loops: CDR1 LGHNT, CDR2 FRNRAP. V lost 6 bases and J lost 3; bases outside the gene matches: 10. This CDR3 is built from 16 residues. CDR3 in DNA: TGTGCTAGTGGCCCTGCGGACAGGGGGTTGGACTATGGCTACACCTTC. Translating it yields CASGPADRGLDYGYTF.

The chain is built from TRBV13 and TRBJ1-6, with D unresolved. V gave up 1 base and J gave up 0 bases, with 13 bases separating them. Per germline, CDR1 PRHDT and CDR2 FYEKMQ (reference sequence). This CDR3 spans 18 amino acids. The CDR3 DNA follows: TGTGCCAGCAGCTTAGTGGGTCGACGGAGCTCCTATAATTCACCCCTCCACTTT. Its translation: CASSLVGRRSSYNSPLHF.

CDR3 loop: CAIKPTGGSTEAFF. The CDR3 DNA sequence: TGTGCCATCAAGCCGACAGGGGGGAGCACTGAAGCTTTCTTT. This chain uses TRBV10-3 with TRBJ1-1, with 9 bases matching TRBD1. With V trimmed by 7 bases and J by 4 bases, 7 bases remained unmatched. Germline V gives CDR1 ENHRY, CDR2 SYGVKD. The CDR3 extends over 14 amino acids.

V is TRBV27 and J is TRBJ2-7, with 7 bases lining up with TRBD1. CDR3 size: 15 residues. After removal of 7 bases from V and 4 bases from J, the junction contained 13 bases not matched to a gene. CDR1 and CDR2 from the germline V gene are MNHEY and SMNVEV (reference sequence). CDR3 loop: CASTRTGGINYEQYF. In DNA form, the CDR3 reads TGTGCCAGCACCCGGACAGGAGGAATCAATTACGAGCAGTACTTC.

The table lists this clone with a count of one. The chain joins TRBV19 to TRBJ2-7; the D gene is possibly TRBD1 (6 bases). Deletions cut 5 bases from V and 0 bases from J, with 14 bases between. The CDR3 runs to 15 residues. CDR1 LNHDA and CDR2 SQIVND come from the germline V gene (reference sequence). Here the CDR3 reads CASSPDSISSYEQYF. CDR3 coding DNA: TGTGCCAGTAGTCCGGACAGTATTAGCTCCTACGAGCAGTACTTC.

The V gene is TRBV4-2, the J gene TRBJ2-1; 7 nucleotides agree with TRBD1. Trimming removed 4 bases from V and 4 bases from J; junction bases left unmatched: 10. The CDR3 runs to 16 residues. Germline V gives CDR1 LGHNA, CDR2 YNFKEQ. CDR3 coding DNA: TGTGCCAGCAGCCGCCACTCCGGGACAGAATACAATGAGCAGTTCTTC. Its protein is CASSRHSGTEYNEQFF.

This chain uses TRBV29-1 with TRBJ1-1; TRBD1 matches 10 bases. Per germline, CDR1 SQVTM and CDR2 ANQGSEA. This CDR3 is built from 14 residues. Trimming removed 7 bases from V and 0 bases from J; junction bases left unmatched: 5. The CDR3 region has the DNA TGCAGCGCTGGACAGGGGGTTATGAACACTGAAGCTTTCTTT. Its translation: CSAGQGVMNTEAFF.